These 29 T cell receptor beta chains were all obtained from the same sample, sequenced in a study of OX40 agonist ivuxolimab in advanced cancers. Sequenced by immunoSEQ multiplex PCR; TCRdb stores in-frame clones only, minus some. The table lists tens of thousands of clones, approximately 90% of them singletons, with roughly 2.6% in the top ten. This material consisted of CD4+ or CD8+ T cells sorted from blood, taken in a trial of the OX40 agonist ivuxolimab. These receptor sequences come from an adult with an advanced solid tumor such as melanoma, head and neck, liver or kidney cancer.

CDR3 nucleotides: TGTGCCAGCACTACGGGACAGGGGGTGACCGGGGAGCTGTTTTTT. Translating it yields CASTTGQGVTGELFF. The V gene is TRBV19, the J gene TRBJ2-2; 11 bases fit TRBD1. CDR3 length: 15 amino acids. After removal of 9 bases from V and 5 bases from J, the junction contained 8 bases not matched to a gene. Germline CDR1 and CDR2: LNHDA and SQIVND (reference sequence). The variable domain in full, with the rest retrieved from reference TRBV19 and TRBJ2-2, is DGGITQSPKYLFRKEGQNVTLSCEQNLNHDAMYWYRQDPGQGLRLIYYSQIVNDFQKGDIAEGYSVSREKKESFPLTVTSAQKNPTAFYLCASTTGQGVTGELFFGEGSRLTVL.

This chain uses TRBV5-1 with TRBJ1-6; weak D call: TRBD1 (5 bases). The CDR3 is 15 residues long. Germline lookup yields CDR1 SGHRS and CDR2 YFSETQ. V gave up 1 base and J gave up 13 bases, with 18 bases separating them. In nucleotides, the CDR3 is TGCGCCAGCAGCTTGTATGGGGGTCAAGGGAACCCCCTCCACTTT. Its translation: CASSLYGGQGNPLHF.

This chain uses TRBV5-4 with TRBJ2-3; D gene uncertain. This CDR3 is built from 13 residues. Germline V gene lookup returns CDR1 SGHNT and CDR2 YYREEE (reference sequence). The V gene lost 3 bases and the J gene lost 5 bases, with 10 bases spanning the gap. Here the CDR3 reads CASSSQLKDTQYF. CDR3 sequence (DNA): TGTGCCAGCAGCTCCCAACTCAAAGATACGCAGTATTTT.

The V gene is TRBV7-3, the J gene TRBJ1-2, with 9 bases fitting TRBD1. The CDR3 has 14 residues. V lost 7 bases to trimming and J lost 2 bases; unmatched junction nucleotides: 5. Germline CDR1 is SGHTA and CDR2 is FQGTGA. This CDR3 reads CASTIGQGNYGYTF. CDR3 in DNA: TGTGCCAGCACCATCGGACAGGGGAACTATGGCTACACCTTC.

The rearrangement uses TRBV7-6 and TRBJ2-2; 9 bases map to TRBD2. Trimming cost V 1 base and J 3 bases; bases outside gene matches: 6. The CDR3 is 17 amino acids. Germline assignment: CDR1 SGHVS and CDR2 FNYEAQ. The CDR3 coding sequence is TGTGCCAGCAGCTTAGAGTCAGCGGGGGGTCACACCGGGGAGCTGTTTTTT. Its protein product is CASSLESAGGHTGELFF.

This chain joins TRBV15 and TRBJ1-1, with D hard to call. The CDR3 extends over 15 amino acids. CDR1 is LNHNV, CDR2 YYDKDF, per germline (reference sequence). Trimming took 0 bases from V and 5 from J, leaving 13 bases between them. Here the CDR3 reads CATSRDQGQYTEAFF. The CDR3 coding sequence is TGTGCCACCAGCAGAGATCAAGGGCAGTATACTGAAGCTTTCTTT.

This chain uses TRBV6-5 with TRBJ2-1; 7 nucleotides agree with TRBD1. The CDR3 sequence is 12 residues long. Germline V gives CDR1 MNHEY, CDR2 SVGAGI. The V segment lost 6 bases and the J segment 7 bases; nucleotides outside the gene matches: 3. This CDR3 reads CASRNRGNEQFF. The CDR3 nucleotides are TGTGCCAGCAGAAACAGGGGAAATGAGCAGTTCTTC.

The chain uses TRBV10-3 and TRBJ1-1; 9 nucleotides agree with TRBD1. V lost 6 bases to trimming and J lost 6 bases; unmatched junction nucleotides: 5. The CDR3 has 13 amino acids. Germline V CDR1 and CDR2: ENHRY, SYGVKD. As DNA, the CDR3 is TGTGCCATCAGCACAGGGGGCGAGTCTGAAGCTTTCTTT. Its protein is CAISTGGESEAFF.

The chain recombines TRBV18 with TRBJ2-7; weak D call: TRBD2 (5 bases). V lost 2 bases and J lost 2, with 13 bases in between. Germline assignment: CDR1 KGHSH and CDR2 LQKENI. The CDR3 runs to 15 residues. CDR3 amino acids: CASSPTGDGAYEQYF. The CDR3 DNA reads as TGTGCCAGCTCACCAACCGGGGATGGAGCCTACGAGCAGTACTTC.

The CDR3 sequence is CASSERMEYNEQFF. The CDR3 DNA reads as TGTGCCAGCAGTGAAAGAATGGAGTACAATGAGCAGTTCTTC. V is TRBV6-1 and J is TRBJ2-1; D is ambiguous. Per germline, CDR1 MNHNS and CDR2 SASEGT. This CDR3 is built from 14 residues. Trimming shortened V by 2 bases and J by 4 bases, and 9 bases separated the two germline ends.

V and J are TRBV5-1 and TRBJ1-2; D is unclear. CDR1 is SGHRS, CDR2 YFSETQ, per germline. Trimming stripped 1 base from V and 6 bases from J, with 13 bases between. The length of the CDR3 is 14 residues. CDR3 sequence (DNA): TGCGCCAGCAGCTTGTCGACAATTCTTGATGGCTACACCTTC. Translated, it gives CASSLSTILDGYTF.

In this sample, this clone turned up once. The chain is built from TRBV4-3 and TRBJ1-6, with 7 bases lining up with TRBD1. The ends lost 4 bases at V and 3 bases at J; junction bases unmatched: 6. The CDR3 sequence is 16 residues long. Germline V gene data show CDR1 as LGHNA and CDR2 as YSLEER. Here the CDR3 DNA reads TGCGCCAGCAGCCGAGTCCAGGGGGTCTATAATTCACCCCTCCACTTT. It specifies CASSRVQGVYNSPLHF.

The chain has TRBV7-2 and TRBJ2-5, with 8 nucleotides matching TRBD1. V lost 2 bases, J lost 1 base, and 3 bases stayed unmatched. CDR1 is SGHTA and CDR2 is FQGNSA in the germline V gene. This CDR3 has 15 amino acids. The CDR3 coding sequence is TGTGCCAGCAGCTTACAGGGGGCCAGCCAAGAGACCCAGTACTTC. Protein product: CASSLQGASQETQYF.

The rearrangement joins TRBV27 to TRBJ1-4; no definite D call. The CDR3 is made up of 15 amino acids. Germline V gives CDR1 MNHEY, CDR2 SMNVEV (reference sequence). Trimming took 4 bases from V and 0 from J, leaving 9 bases between them. Written as DNA, the CDR3 is TGTGCCAGCAGTTCTCGCCCGGCAACTAATGAAAAACTGTTTTTT. Translating gives CASSSRPATNEKLFF.

This chain uses TRBV6-5 with TRBJ1-3, with no clear D. The CDR3 loop spans 15 amino acids. V shed 0 bases and J shed 4 bases, with 10 bases lying between them. Germline values: CDR1 MNHEY, CDR2 SVGAGI. The CDR3 DNA sequence: TGTGCCAGCAGTTACTCCTCTACTCCCGGAAACACCATATATTTT. Translated: CASSYSSTPGNTIYF.

This clone was recorded only once. The genes are TRBV7-8 and TRBJ2-7; 8 bases align to TRBD2. The CDR3 runs 15 residues. Germline CDR1 and CDR2: SGHVS and FQNEAQ. The V and J ends lost 4 bases and 0 bases, in that order; junction bases with no gene match: 5. The DNA of the CDR3 is TGTGCCAGCAGCTCAAGCGGGGGTCGCTCCTACGAGCAGTACTTC. This gives the protein CASSSSGGRSYEQYF.

This chain joins TRBV28 and TRBJ1-6; D not certain. Per germline, CDR1 MDHEN and CDR2 SYDVKM. V gave up 4 bases and J gave up 6 bases, with 13 bases separating them. CDR3 length: 15 amino acids. The CDR3, as DNA: TGTGCCAGCAGTTCAAAGGCAGGATTTAATTCACCCCTCCACTTT. It translates to CASSSKAGFNSPLHF.

This clone has a handful of counts. The V call is TRBV10-3, the J call TRBJ2-3, with TRBD2 matching 10 bases. The V and J ends lost 5 bases and 1 base, in that order; junction bases with no gene match: 6. This CDR3 is built from 16 residues. CDR1 is ENHRY and CDR2 is SYGVKD in the germline V gene. The CDR3 DNA follows: TGTGCCATCAGTAAGGAGCGGGGGGGTCGCACAGATACGCAGTATTTT. Translating gives CAISKERGGRTDTQYF.

The chain carries TRBV11-2 and TRBJ2-5; D is undetermined. The CDR3 is 12 residues long. Germline V lookup: CDR1 SGHAT, CDR2 FQNNGV. With 0 bases removed from V and 3 bases from J, the gap between germline ends came to 2 bases. The CDR3 DNA reads TGTGCCAGCAGCTTAGATGAAGAGACCCAGTACTTC. Translated, it gives CASSLDEETQYF.

This sequence joins TRBV6-1 and TRBJ2-4; weak D call: TRBD1 (5 bases). Trimming removed 2 bases at V and 0 bases at J, with 11 bases between. The germline gives CDR1 MNHNS, CDR2 SASEGT. This CDR3 spans 16 amino acids. The CDR3 loop reads CASSESRALAKNIQYF. CDR3 DNA: TGTGCCAGCAGTGAAAGCAGGGCTCTAGCCAAAAACATTCAGTACTTC.

A note on this clone: Sequence at one end of the junction differs from germline and may be a read error. This chain uses TRBV7-7 with TRBJ2-1; D possibly corresponds to TRBD2 (6 bases). CDR1 and CDR2 (germline): SSHAT, FNYEAQ (reference sequence). The CDR3 totals 14 residues. CDR3 region: CASSSGGAANEQFF. CDR3 nucleotide sequence: TGTGCTAGCAGCTCAGGAGGGGCGGCCAATGAGCAGTTCTTC.

V and J are TRBV7-3 and TRBJ2-2, with a tentative D call TRBD2 (5 bases). This CDR3 comprises 14 residues. V gave up 5 bases and J gave up 3 bases, with 10 bases separating them. Germline V gene data show CDR1 as SGHTA and CDR2 as FQGTGA. CDR3 nucleotide sequence: TGTGCCAGCAGCGAAGGACTCTACACCGGGGAGCTGTTTTTT. Its protein product is CASSEGLYTGELFF.

Concerning this clone itself: The junction departs from germline at one end; a sequencing error may be responsible. This chain joins TRBV7-3 and TRBJ2-3; no reliable D call. The CDR3 has 15 residues. In germline, CDR1 is SGHTA, CDR2 FQGTGA. This CDR3 reads CAGSLRTASTDTQYF. In DNA, the CDR3 is TGTGCCGGCAGCTTACGAACGGCGAGCACAGATACGCAGTATTTT.

This clone is medium-sized. This chain connects TRBV19 to TRBJ2-4, with D perhaps given as TRBD1 or TRBD2 (5 bases each). Trimming left V 2 bases short and J 4 bases short, with 12 bases between. CDR3 size: 15 residues. Germline loops: CDR1 LNHDA, CDR2 SQIVND (reference sequence). The CDR3 region is CASSIRGRVKNIQYF. The CDR3 DNA is TGTGCCAGTAGTATAAGGGGACGGGTTAAAAACATTCAGTACTTC.

V is TRBV4-2 and J is TRBJ2-7; perhaps TRBD1 as D (6 bases). CDR3 length: 16 residues. Trimming shortened V by 5 bases and J by 0 bases, and 17 bases separated the two germline ends. Germline assignment: CDR1 LGHNA and CDR2 YNFKEQ. CDR3 coding DNA: TGTGCCAGCAGCTTGGGGGCTGGTAGGAGCTCCTACGAGCAGTACTTC. This encodes CASSLGAGRSSYEQYF.

J is TRBJ1-4 and V is TRBV6-1; D possibly corresponds to TRBD1 (6 bases). The ends were cut back, 2 bases at V and 5 bases at J, with 9 bases in the middle. The germline V gene encodes CDR1 MNHNS and CDR2 SASEGT. The CDR3 totals 14 residues. The CDR3 bases are TGTGCCAGCAGTGAACGGGGGGCCAATGAAAAACTGTTTTTT. Amino acids: CASSERGANEKLFF.

The chain links TRBV10-3 to TRBJ2-2; D call uncertain. Germline V lookup: CDR1 ENHRY, CDR2 SYGVKD. V was trimmed by 4 bases and J by 1 base, leaving 13 bases between them. The CDR3 is 16 amino acids. Here the CDR3 reads CAISGATGENTGELFF. Written as DNA, the CDR3 is TGTGCCATCAGTGGGGCGACGGGCGAGAACACCGGGGAGCTGTTTTTT.

The V gene is TRBV5-1, the J gene TRBJ2-6; D is uncertain. The CDR3 is made up of 17 amino acids. Germline CDR1 and CDR2: SGHRS and YFSETQ. Trimming shortened V by 4 bases and J by 0 bases, and 14 bases separated the two germline ends. The CDR3 region is CASSLSSGPSGANVLTF. The DNA for the CDR3 is TGCGCCAGCAGCCTATCTTCAGGCCCCTCTGGGGCCAACGTCCTGACTTTC.

The genes are TRBV1 and TRBJ2-7; TRBD2 is the table's D call and was not checked against the DNA. TRBV1 constitutes a pseudogene. CDR3 length: 13 amino acids. Written as DNA, the CDR3 is TGCACCAGCAACTCCGGGAGGATGTACGAGCAGTACTTC. This gives the protein CTSNSGRMYEQYF.